The 11 T cell receptor beta chains reported below all come from one sample, sequenced in a study of T cells in Graves' hyperthyroidism and ophthalmopathy. Researchers took RNA transcripts and amplified the TCR beta CDR3 regions from them. TCR CDR3 underwent first-round RT-PCR with the HTBI primer set. From the multiplex PCR reads, TCRdb called clonotypes with MiXCR, one entry per CDR3 protein. This sample has a few hundred thousand distinct CDR3 sequences, with under 15% found just once. Sequencing input: blood. The receptors stem from a woman in her 30s with Graves' hyperthyroidism.

The V and J genes are TRBV20-1 and TRBJ2-3, with 8 bases lining up with TRBD1. The CDR3 sequence is 14 residues long. Trimming at V came to 6 bases and at J to 1 base, leaving 6 bases not matched to a gene. The germline V gene encodes CDR1 DFQATT and CDR2 SNEGSKA (reference sequence). In DNA, the CDR3 is TGCAGTGCCACCCCGGACAGGGGCACAGATACGCAGTATTTT. Its protein product is CSATPDRGTDTQYF.

This clonotype was observed many times. The chain is built from TRBV7-9 and TRBJ2-1; D is perhaps TRBD2 (6 bases). The CDR3 has 15 residues. V was shortened by 5 bases and J by 5 bases, with 16 bases between the two germline ends. Germline CDR1 is SEHNR and CDR2 is FQNEAQ (reference sequence). The chain's CDR3 is CASSPGVAANNEQFF. The CDR3 DNA is TGTGCCAGCAGCCCCGGGGTAGCGGCTAACAATGAGCAGTTCTTC.

This clonotype was seen many times. The rearrangement links TRBV6-1 to TRBJ2-1, with TRBD2 matching 7 bases. This CDR3 has 14 residues. Trimming at V came to 9 bases and at J to 7 bases, leaving 12 bases not matched to a gene. Germline V gene sequence: CDR1 MNHNS, CDR2 SASEGT. In DNA form, the CDR3 reads TGTGCCAGTACTCGAGGGCGGGAGTGGAATGAGCAGTTCTTC. Amino acids: CASTRGREWNEQFF.

The DNA of the CDR3 is TGTGCCAGTAGCCTCGGGACACACTCAGGGCGGGGCTACACCTTC. Protein sequence: CASSLGTHSGRGYTF. This chain connects TRBV19 to TRBJ1-2; D possibly corresponds to TRBD1 (6 bases). V lost 6 bases to trimming and J lost 8 bases, with 22 bases between them. Germline V gives CDR1 LNHDA, CDR2 SQIVND (reference sequence). The CDR3 is made up of 15 amino acids.

This clonotype was found many times. The J gene is TRBJ1-6, the V gene TRBV2, with unresolved D. The CDR3 loop spans 12 amino acids. Germline V CDR1 and CDR2: SNHLY, FYNNEI. The V end was cut by 0 bases, the J end by 14 bases, with 8 bases between. The CDR3, as DNA: TGTGCCAGCAGTGAAGCGAGACTTACCCTCCACTTT. Translated, it gives CASSEARLTLHF.

The chain joins TRBV18 to TRBJ1-5; the D gene is possibly TRBD1 (5 bases). The V end lost 1 base, the J end lost 4 bases, and 11 bases lay between the germline ends. This CDR3 has 15 amino acids. Germline V gene sequence: CDR1 KGHSH, CDR2 LQKENI. CDR3 in DNA: TGTGCCAGCTCACCACAGTCAGGGTCGAATCAGCCCCAGCATTTT. Translation: CASSPQSGSNQPQHF.

Points on this clonotype: It may be a read error: a sequence one base away is much more abundant. V usage is TRBV28 and J usage is TRBJ2-3; 7 positions match TRBD1. The germline CDR1 and CDR2 sequences are MDHEN and SYDVKM. Losses at the gene ends were 7 bases for V and 0 bases for J; bases not matched to a gene: 10. The CDR3 loop spans 16 amino acids. CDR3 region: CASIHRPGQSTDTQYF. Written as DNA, the CDR3 is TGTGCCAGCATCCACCGACCGGGACAGAGCACAGATACGCAGTATTTT.

V is TRBV5-1 and J is TRBJ1-6; 7 bases are a match to TRBD1. Germline V gene lookup returns CDR1 SGHRS and CDR2 YFSETQ. CDR3 length equals 14 residues. V trimming: 4 bases; J trimming: 9 bases; junction bases outside the gene matches: 7. The CDR3 loop is CASSPDREGSPLHF. The CDR3 DNA is TGCGCCAGCAGCCCCGACAGGGAGGGTTCACCCCTCCACTTT.

The chain uses TRBV5-1 and TRBJ2-5; D perhaps matches TRBD1 (5 bases). This CDR3 has 15 amino acids. The germline V gene has CDR1 SGHRS and CDR2 YFSETQ. V was shortened by 6 bases and J by 4 bases, with 19 bases between the two germline ends. This CDR3 reads CASTVFGQGGETQYF. The CDR3 DNA reads as TGCGCCAGCACTGTTTTCGGGCAGGGCGGAGAGACCCAGTACTTC.

This clonotype was observed many times. This sequence joins TRBV2 and TRBJ1-1, with D unresolved. Germline V gene data show CDR1 as SNHLY and CDR2 as FYNNEI. The CDR3 spans 16 residues. The germline V and J ends were trimmed by 4 bases and 5 bases, with 20 bases remaining between them. The CDR3 nucleotides read TGTGCCAGCAGTGTATCTCGGGCCGGAGGAAGTACTGAAGCTTTCTTT. Its translation is CASSVSRAGGSTEAFF.

The rearrangement links TRBV28 to TRBJ1-5, with 10 bases aligning to TRBD1. Germline V lookup: CDR1 MDHEN, CDR2 SYDVKM. The CDR3 loop spans 17 amino acids. After removal of 4 bases from V and 1 base from J, the junction contained 7 bases not matched to a gene. CDR3 bases: TGTGCCAGCAGTTCGACCGGGACAGGGGACAGCAATCAGCCCCAGCATTTT. The encoded protein is CASSSTGTGDSNQPQHF. The whole variable domain, filled in from reference TRBV28 and TRBJ1-5, reads DVKVTQSSRYLVKRTGEKVFLECVQDMDHENMFWYRQDPGLGLRLIYFSYDVKMKEKGDIPEGYSVSREKKERFSLILESASTNQTSMYLCASSSTGTGDSNQPQHFGDGTRLSIL.